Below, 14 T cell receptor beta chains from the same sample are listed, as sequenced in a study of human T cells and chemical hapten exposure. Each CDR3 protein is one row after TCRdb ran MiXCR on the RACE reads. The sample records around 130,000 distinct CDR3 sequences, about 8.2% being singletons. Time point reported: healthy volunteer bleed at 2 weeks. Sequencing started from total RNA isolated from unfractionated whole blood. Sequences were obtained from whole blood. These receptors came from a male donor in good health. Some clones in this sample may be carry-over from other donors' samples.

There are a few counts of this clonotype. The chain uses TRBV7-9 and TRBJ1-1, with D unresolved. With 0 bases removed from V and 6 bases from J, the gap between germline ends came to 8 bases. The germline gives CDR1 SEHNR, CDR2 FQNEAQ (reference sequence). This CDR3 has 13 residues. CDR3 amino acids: CASSLADRSEAFF. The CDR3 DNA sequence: TGTGCCAGCAGCTTAGCCGACCGATCTGAAGCTTTCTTT.

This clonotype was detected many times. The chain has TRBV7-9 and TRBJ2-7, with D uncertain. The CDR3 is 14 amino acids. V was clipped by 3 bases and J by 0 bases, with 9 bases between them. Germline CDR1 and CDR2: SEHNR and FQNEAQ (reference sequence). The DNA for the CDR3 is TGTGCCAGCAGCTTGGACGGTCGCTCCTACGAGCAGTACTTC. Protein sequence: CASSLDGRSYEQYF.

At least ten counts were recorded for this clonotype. CDR3 sequence reads: CASSLRAEGSQPQHF. In DNA, the CDR3 is TGTGCCAGCAGCCTCAGGGCTGAGGGTAGTCAGCCCCAGCATTTT. The rearrangement uses TRBV3-1 and TRBJ1-5; D perhaps matches TRBD1 (5 bases). CDR1 is LGHDT, CDR2 YNNKEL, per germline (reference sequence). V lost 4 bases to trimming and J lost 6 bases, with 16 bases between them. This CDR3 contains 15 residues. Looking up the rest from reference TRBV3-1 and TRBJ1-5 gives the full variable domain: DTAVSQTPKYLVTQMGNDKSIKCEQNLGHDTMYWYKQDSKKFLKIMFSYNNKELIINETVPNRFSPKSPDKAHLNLHINSLELGDSAVYFCASSLRAEGSQPQHFGDGTRLSIL.

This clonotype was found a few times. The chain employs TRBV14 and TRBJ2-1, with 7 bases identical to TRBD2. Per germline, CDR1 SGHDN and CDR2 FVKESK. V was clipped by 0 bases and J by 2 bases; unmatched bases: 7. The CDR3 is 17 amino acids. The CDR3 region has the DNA TGTGCCAGCAGCCAAGAGAGATGGCTAGCGGCCTACAATGAGCAGTTCTTC. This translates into CASSQERWLAAYNEQFF.

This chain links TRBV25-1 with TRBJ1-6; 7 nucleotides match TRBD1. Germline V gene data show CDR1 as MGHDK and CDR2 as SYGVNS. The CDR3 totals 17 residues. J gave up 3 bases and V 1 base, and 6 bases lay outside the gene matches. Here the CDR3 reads CASSESRGGIYNSPLHF. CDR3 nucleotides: TGTGCCAGCAGTGAATCCAGGGGGGGTATCTATAATTCACCCCTCCACTTT.

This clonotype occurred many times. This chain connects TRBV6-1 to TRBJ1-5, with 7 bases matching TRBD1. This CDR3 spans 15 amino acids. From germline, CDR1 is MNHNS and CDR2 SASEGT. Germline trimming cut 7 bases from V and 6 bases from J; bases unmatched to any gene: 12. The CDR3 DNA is TGTGCCAGCACCCGGCCAGGGGGGAGGATTCAGCCCCAGCATTTT. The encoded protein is CASTRPGGRIQPQHF.

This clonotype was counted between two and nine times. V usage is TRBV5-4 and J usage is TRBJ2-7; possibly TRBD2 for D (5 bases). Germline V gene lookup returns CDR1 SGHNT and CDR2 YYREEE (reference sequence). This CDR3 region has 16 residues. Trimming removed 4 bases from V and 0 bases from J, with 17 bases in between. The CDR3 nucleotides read TGTGCCAGCAGCGACGGGGTCCGGCCGAGCTCCTACGAGCAGTACTTC. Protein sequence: CASSDGVRPSSYEQYF.

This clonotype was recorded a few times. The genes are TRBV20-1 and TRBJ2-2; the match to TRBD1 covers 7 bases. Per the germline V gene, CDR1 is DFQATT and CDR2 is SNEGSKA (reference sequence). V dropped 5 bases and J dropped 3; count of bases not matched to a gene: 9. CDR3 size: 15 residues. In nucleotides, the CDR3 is TGCAGTGCTCGTGGACAGGCCCATGACACCGGGGAGCTGTTTTTT. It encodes CSARGQAHDTGELFF.

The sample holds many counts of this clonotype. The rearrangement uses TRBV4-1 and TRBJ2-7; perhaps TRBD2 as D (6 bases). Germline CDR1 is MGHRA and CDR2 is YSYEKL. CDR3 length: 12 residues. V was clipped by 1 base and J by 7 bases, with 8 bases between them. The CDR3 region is CASSQGSGEQYF. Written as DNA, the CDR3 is TGCGCCAGCAGCCAAGGTAGCGGTGAGCAGTACTTC.

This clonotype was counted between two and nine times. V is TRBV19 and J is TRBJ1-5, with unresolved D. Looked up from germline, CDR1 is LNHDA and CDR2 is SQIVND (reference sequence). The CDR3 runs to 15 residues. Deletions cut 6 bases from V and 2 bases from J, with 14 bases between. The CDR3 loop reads CASSPSSTGNQPQHF. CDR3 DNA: TGTGCCAGTAGCCCCAGTAGTACGGGCAATCAGCCCCAGCATTTT.

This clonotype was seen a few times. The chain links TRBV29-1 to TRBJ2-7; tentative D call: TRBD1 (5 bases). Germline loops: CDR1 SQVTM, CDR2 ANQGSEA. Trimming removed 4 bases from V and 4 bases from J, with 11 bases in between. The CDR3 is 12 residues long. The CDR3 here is CSVVTVFYEQYF. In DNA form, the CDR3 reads TGCAGCGTTGTGACAGTTTTTTACGAGCAGTACTTC.

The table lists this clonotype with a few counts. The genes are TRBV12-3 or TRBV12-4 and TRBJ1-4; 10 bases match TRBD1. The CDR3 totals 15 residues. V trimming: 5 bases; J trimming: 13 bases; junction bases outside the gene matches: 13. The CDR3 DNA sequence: TGTGCCAGCAGTCCCCGGGGGACAGGGGATCGGCGACTGTTTTTT. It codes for CASSPRGTGDRRLFF.

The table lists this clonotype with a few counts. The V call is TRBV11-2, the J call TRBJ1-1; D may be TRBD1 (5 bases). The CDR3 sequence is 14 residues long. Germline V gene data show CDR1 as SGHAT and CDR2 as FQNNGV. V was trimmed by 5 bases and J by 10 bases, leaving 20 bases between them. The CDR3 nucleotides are TGTGCCAGCAGCGTAAGGACACCAACTTCGGCAGCTTTCTTT. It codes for CASSVRTPTSAAFF.

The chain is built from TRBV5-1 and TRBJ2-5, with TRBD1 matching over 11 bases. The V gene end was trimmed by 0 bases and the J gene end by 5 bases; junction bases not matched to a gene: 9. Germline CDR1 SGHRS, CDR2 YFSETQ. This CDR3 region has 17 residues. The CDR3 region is CASSLAPPGQGVETQYF. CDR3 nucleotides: TGCGCCAGCAGCTTGGCCCCTCCGGGACAGGGGGTTGAGACCCAGTACTTC.